The rows below give T cell receptor beta chains drawn from one sample of a study of shared clonotypes between healthy human individuals. Assay used: immunoSEQ multiplex PCR; TCRdb lists only in-frame clones, some missing. The data hold a few million clones, with roughly 93% observed a single time. Sample: naive CD8+ T cells from PBMCs. The receptor set was obtained from a man aged 18 to 30 in good health. Some clones in this sample may be carry-over from other donors' samples. CDR3s include the opening cysteine and the closing phenylalanine or tryptophan. D genes are given only for firm matches. Expanded clones are given a class, and other clones once, few, many or no size at all.

>.|TRBV4-2|.|TRBJ1-4
TGTGCCAGCAGCCAAGTCGAGGGGGGCTTTAATGAAAAACTGTTTTTT
CASSQVEGGFNEKLFF
>.|TRBV11-2|.|TRBJ2-7
TGTGCCAGCAGCTTAGACCCGACAGGCGGCGAGCAGTACTTC
CASSLDPTGGEQYF
>.|TRBV9|TRBD2|TRBJ2-5
TGTGCCAGCAGCGTGGGCCTATCTGGGAGGGGAGAGACCCAGTACTTC
CASSVGLSGRGETQYF
>.|TRBV28|TRBD2|TRBJ2-3
TGTGCCAGCAGTCTTTCGCAGCGGGAGAGCACAGATACGCAGTATTTT
CASSLSQRESTDTQYF
>.|TRBV6-5|.|TRBJ2-1
TGTGCCAGCAGCATCTTCGGGCAGTCCGGCGCTGAGCAGTTCTTC
CASSIFGQSGAEQFF
>.|TRBV6-6|.|TRBJ2-7
TGTGCCAGCAGCGACAACAGCGAGTACGAGCAGTACTTC
CASSDNSEYEQYF
>.|TRBV18|.|TRBJ1-4
TGTGCCAGCTCATCCAGGGGCGCAACTAATGAAAAACTGTTTTTT
CASSSRGATNEKLFF
>.|TRBV11-2|.|TRBJ2-2
TGTGCCAGCCAAGGGAGGGTTAGGAGGACAGGGAACACCGGGGAGCTGTTTTTT
CASQGRVRRTGNTGELFF
>once|TRBV6-5|TRBD1|TRBJ2-7
TGTGCCAGCAGTTACTCACAGGGGGGCAACGAGCAGTACTTC
CASSYSQGGNEQYF
>.|TRBV13|TRBD1|TRBJ1-1
TGTGCCAGCAGCAAGCCCCAGGGGGCGAACACTGAAGCTTTCTTT
CASSKPQGANTEAFF
>.|TRBV6-1|.|TRBJ2-7
TGTGCCAGCAGTGAGGAGGTCAACCCTCCTTACGAGGAGCAGTACTTC
CASSEEVNPPYEEQYF
>.|TRBV27|TRBD1|TRBJ2-7
TGTGCCAGCAGCTCCACCGGGACAGGCTCCTACGAGCAGTACTTC
CASSSTGTGSYEQYF
>once|TRBV9|TRBD1|TRBJ2-5
TGTGCCAGCAGCGTTTGGACAGGGGGTATTGAGACCCAGTACTTC
CASSVWTGGIETQYF
>.|TRBV2|TRBD2|TRBJ2-2
TGTGCCAGGGGACTAGCGAGTTTTGTCGGGGCCGGGGAGCTGTTTTTT
CARGLASFVGAGELFF
>few|TRBV27|.|TRBJ1-5
TGTGCCAGCAGTTTATCGAGGGGTAGCAATCAGCCCCAGCATTTT
CASSLSRGSNQPQHF
>.|TRBV7-2|TRBD2|TRBJ2-7
TGTGCCAGCAGCTTAGCTGTTCGGATAGCGGGAGGCTACGAGCAGTACTTC
CASSLAVRIAGGYEQYF
>.|TRBV7-9|.|TRBJ2-3
TGTGCCAGCAGCTCCCTGGACACGTACACAGATACGCAGTATTTT
CASSSLDTYTDTQYF
>.|TRBV2|.|TRBJ2-5
TGTGCCAGCAGTGAGGTTCCGGGAAGGGACCAGTACTTC
CASSEVPGRDQYF
>.|TRBV28|.|TRBJ1-5
TGTGCCAGCAGTTGGCAGCCCCAGCATTTT
CASSWQPQHF
>.|TRBV5-6|.|TRBJ2-7
TGTGCCAGCAGCTTGCGGGAGAACTCCTACGAGCAGTACTTC
CASSLRENSYEQYF
>.|TRBV5-4|.|TRBJ1-3
TGTGCCAGCAGCTTCTTTGGGTCCTGGGACACCATATATTTT
CASSFFGSWDTIYF
>.|TRBV27|.|TRBJ2-1
TGTGCCAGCAGTTTATCGTCTCGCAATGAGCAGTTCTTC
CASSLSSRNEQFF
>.|TRBV6-6|.|TRBJ1-2
TGTGCCAGCAGTTATAATGGGGGCTACACCTTC
CASSYNGGYTF
>.|TRBV15|.|TRBJ1-2
TGTGCCACCAGCAGAGAGGAGGGTCGGGGTGGCTACACCTTC
CATSREEGRGGYTF
>few|TRBV28|.|TRBJ1-5
TGTGCCAGCAGTTTATCCCCCCGGGGGGGCAATCAGCCCCAGCATTTT
CASSLSPRGGNQPQHF
>.|TRBV6-1|.|TRBJ1-6
TGTGCCAGCAGTGACAGGGGAGGATCACCCCTCCACTTT
CASSDRGGSPLHF
>.|TRBV29-1|TRBD2|TRBJ2-7
TGCAGCGTTGAGGGGACTAGCGGGAGGGCCGATGAGCAGTACTTC
CSVEGTSGRADEQYF
>.|TRBV6-1|.|TRBJ2-1
TGTGCCAGCAGTGCTTCTTACAGCTACAATGAGCAGTTCTTC
CASSASYSYNEQFF
>.|TRBV28|.|TRBJ1-2
TGTGCCAGCTGTAAAGACAGGCAGACTAACTATGGCTACACCTTC
CASCKDRQTNYGYTF
>.|TRBV18|.|TRBJ2-5
TGTGCCAGCTCACGCCGGGAGGGGGCTACGGAGACCCAGTACTTC
CASSRREGATETQYF
>once|TRBV28|TRBD1|TRBJ1-2
TGTGCCAGCAGAGATTCGGACAGGGATCCCTATGGCTACACCTTC
CASRDSDRDPYGYTF